Below, one TCR beta chain is given with its context. This record comes from a study of blood T cell repertoires in COVID-19. Assay: immunoSEQ multiplex PCR; the TCRdb copy retains only in-frame clones and omits some. The sample includes hundreds of thousands of clones, around four fifths seen only once; the top ten take around 4.1%. V lost 8 bases, J lost 5 bases, and 17 bases lay in between. CDR3 length: 14 amino acids. Germline V gene sequence: CDR1 LNHNV, CDR2 YYDKDF (reference sequence). This receptor was obtained from a woman between 45 and 60 years old with active or convalescent COVID-19. The rearrangement joins TRBV15 to TRBJ2-3; possible D gene TRBD2, 5 bases. The sequencing input was peripheral blood. The CDR3 nucleotides are TGTGCCACCGTGGAACTAGGCCGGGTAGATACGCAGTATTTT. Residues: CATVELGRVDTQYF.